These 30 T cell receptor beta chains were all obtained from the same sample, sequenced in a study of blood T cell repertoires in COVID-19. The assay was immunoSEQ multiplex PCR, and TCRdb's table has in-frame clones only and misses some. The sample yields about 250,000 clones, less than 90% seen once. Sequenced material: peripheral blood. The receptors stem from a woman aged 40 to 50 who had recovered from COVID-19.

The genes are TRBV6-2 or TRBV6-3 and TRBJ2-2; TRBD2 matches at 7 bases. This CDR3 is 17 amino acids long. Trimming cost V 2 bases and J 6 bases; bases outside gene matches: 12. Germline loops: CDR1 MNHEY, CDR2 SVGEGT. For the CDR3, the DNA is TGTGCCAGCAGTTACGACCTCGTGGCCGCGGGGGCCGGGGAGCTGTTTTTT. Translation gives CASSYDLVAAGAGELFF.

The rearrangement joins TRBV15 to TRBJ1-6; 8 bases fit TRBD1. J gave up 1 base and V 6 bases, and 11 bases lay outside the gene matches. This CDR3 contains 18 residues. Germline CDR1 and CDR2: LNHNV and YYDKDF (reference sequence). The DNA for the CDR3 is TGTGCCACCAGAGATGGGACAGGAGTAAGATCCTATAATTCACCCCTCCACTTT. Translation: CATRDGTGVRSYNSPLHF.

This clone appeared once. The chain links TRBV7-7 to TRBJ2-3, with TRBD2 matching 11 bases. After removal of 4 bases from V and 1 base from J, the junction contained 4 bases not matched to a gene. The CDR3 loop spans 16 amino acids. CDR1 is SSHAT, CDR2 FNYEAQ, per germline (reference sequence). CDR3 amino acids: CASSSGTSGGTDTQYF. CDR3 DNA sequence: TGTGCCAGCAGCTCGGGGACTAGCGGAGGCACAGATACGCAGTATTTT. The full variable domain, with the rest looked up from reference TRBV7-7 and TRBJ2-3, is GAGVSQSPRYKVTKRGQDVTLRCDPISSHATLYWYQQALGQGPEFLTYFNYEAQPDKSGLPSDRFSAERPEGSISTLTIQRTEQRDSAMYRCASSSGTSGGTDTQYFGPGTRLTVL.

The CDR3 DNA is TGTGCCAGCGGTTTGCGGGGGAGTACCGGGGAGCTGTTTTTT. It translates to CASGLRGSTGELFF. V usage is TRBV11-2 and J usage is TRBJ2-2; 7 bases are a match to TRBD2. V was clipped by 8 bases and J by 5 bases; unmatched bases: 8. CDR3 length equals 14 residues. Germline V CDR1 and CDR2: SGHAT, FQNNGV.

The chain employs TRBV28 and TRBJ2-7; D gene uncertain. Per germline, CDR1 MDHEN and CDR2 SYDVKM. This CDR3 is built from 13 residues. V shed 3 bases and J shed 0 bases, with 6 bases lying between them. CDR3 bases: TGTGCCAGCAGTTTTAGCAGCTCCTACGAGCAGTACTTC. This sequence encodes CASSFSSSYEQYF.

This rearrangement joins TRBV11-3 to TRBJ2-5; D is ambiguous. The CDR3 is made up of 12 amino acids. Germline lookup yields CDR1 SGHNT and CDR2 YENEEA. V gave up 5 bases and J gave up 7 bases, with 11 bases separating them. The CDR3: CASSPFSGTQYF. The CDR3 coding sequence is TGTGCCAGCAGCCCATTCTCCGGGACCCAGTACTTC.

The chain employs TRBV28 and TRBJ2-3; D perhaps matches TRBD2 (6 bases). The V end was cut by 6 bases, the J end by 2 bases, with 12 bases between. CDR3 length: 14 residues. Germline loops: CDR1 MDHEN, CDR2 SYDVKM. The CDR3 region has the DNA TGTGCCAGCAGGGCCGGGGGTTCCACAGATACGCAGTATTTT. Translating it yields CASRAGGSTDTQYF.

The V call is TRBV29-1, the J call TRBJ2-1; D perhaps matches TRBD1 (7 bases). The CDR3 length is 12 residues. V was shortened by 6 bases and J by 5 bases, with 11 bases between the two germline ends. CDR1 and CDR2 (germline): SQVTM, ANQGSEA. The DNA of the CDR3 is TGCAGCGTCGCAGGGGGGAACAATGAGCAGTTCTTC. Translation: CSVAGGNNEQFF.

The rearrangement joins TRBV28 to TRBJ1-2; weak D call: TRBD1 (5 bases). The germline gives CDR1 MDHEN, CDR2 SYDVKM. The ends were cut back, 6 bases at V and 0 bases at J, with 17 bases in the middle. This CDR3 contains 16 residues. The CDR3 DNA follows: TGTGCCAGCAGACGGAGGTGGAGGGACCCTAACTATGGCTACACCTTC. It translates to CASRRRWRDPNYGYTF.

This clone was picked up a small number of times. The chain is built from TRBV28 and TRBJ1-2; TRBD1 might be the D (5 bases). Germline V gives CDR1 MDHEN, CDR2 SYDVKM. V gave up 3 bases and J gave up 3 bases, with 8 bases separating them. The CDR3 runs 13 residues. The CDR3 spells CASSLLGHYGYTF. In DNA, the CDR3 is TGTGCCAGCAGTTTGCTGGGGCACTATGGCTACACCTTC.

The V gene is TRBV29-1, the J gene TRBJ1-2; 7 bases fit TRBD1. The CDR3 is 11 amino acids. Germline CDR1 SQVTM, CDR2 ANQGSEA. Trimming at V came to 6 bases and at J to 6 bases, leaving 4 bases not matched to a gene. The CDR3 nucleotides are TGCAGCGTGACAGGGCCGGATGGCTACACCTTC. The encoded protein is CSVTGPDGYTF.

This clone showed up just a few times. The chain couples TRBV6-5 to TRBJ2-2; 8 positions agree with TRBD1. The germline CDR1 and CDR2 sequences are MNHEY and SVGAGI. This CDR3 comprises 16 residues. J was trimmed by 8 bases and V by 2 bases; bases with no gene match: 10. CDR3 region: CASSYLQGGRAGELFF. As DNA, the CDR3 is TGTGCCAGCAGTTACCTACAGGGGGGTAGGGCAGGGGAGCTGTTTTTT.

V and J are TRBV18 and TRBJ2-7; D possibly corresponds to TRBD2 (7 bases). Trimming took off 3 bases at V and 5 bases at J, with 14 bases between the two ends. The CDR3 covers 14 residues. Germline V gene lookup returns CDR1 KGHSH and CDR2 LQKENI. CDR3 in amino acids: CASSPSSGGHEQYF. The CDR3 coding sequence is TGTGCCAGCTCACCCAGTTCGGGGGGCCACGAGCAGTACTTC.

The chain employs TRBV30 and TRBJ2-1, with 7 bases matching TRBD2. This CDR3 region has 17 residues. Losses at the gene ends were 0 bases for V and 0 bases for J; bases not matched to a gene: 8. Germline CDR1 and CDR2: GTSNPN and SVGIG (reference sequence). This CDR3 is CAWSVLSAGSSYNEQFF. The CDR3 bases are TGTGCCTGGAGTGTTCTGTCAGCGGGGAGCTCCTACAATGAGCAGTTCTTC. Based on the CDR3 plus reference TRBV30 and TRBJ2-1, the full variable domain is SQTIHQWPATLVQPVGSPLSLECTVEGTSNPNLYWYRQAAGRGLQLLFYSVGIGQISSEVPQNLSASRPQDRQFILSSKKLLLSDSGFYLCAWSVLSAGSSYNEQFFGPGTRLTVL.

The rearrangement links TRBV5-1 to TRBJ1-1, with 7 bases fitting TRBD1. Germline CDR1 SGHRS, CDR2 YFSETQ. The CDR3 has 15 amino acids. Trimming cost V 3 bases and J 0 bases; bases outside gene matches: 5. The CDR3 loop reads CASSWTGFMNTEAFF. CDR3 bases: TGCGCCAGCAGCTGGACAGGATTCATGAACACTGAAGCTTTCTTT.

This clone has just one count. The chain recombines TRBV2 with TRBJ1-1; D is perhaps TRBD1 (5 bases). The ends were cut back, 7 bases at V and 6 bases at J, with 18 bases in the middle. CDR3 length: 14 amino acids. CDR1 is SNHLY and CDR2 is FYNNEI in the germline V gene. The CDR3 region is CASTRAGINAEAFF. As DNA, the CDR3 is TGTGCCAGCACACGCGCAGGGATCAACGCTGAAGCTTTCTTT.

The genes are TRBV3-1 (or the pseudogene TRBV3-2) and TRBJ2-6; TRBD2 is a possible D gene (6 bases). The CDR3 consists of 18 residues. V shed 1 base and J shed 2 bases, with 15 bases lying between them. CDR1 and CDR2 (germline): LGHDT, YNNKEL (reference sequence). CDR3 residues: CASSQVLGLAAGANVLTF. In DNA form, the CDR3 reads TGTGCCAGCAGCCAAGTGCTGGGACTGGCCGCTGGGGCCAACGTCCTGACTTTC.

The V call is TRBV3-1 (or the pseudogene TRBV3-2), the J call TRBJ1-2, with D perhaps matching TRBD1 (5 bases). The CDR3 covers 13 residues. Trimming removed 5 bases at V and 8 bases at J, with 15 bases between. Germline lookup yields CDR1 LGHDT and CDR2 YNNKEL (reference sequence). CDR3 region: CASSDVGTLGYTF. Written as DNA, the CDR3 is TGTGCCAGCAGCGACGTAGGGACTTTAGGCTACACCTTC.

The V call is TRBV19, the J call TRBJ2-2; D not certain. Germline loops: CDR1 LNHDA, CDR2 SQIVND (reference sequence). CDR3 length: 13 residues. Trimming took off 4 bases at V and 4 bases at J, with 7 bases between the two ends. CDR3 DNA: TGTGCCAGTAGTAACACGGGCACCGGGGAGCTGTTTTTT. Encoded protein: CASSNTGTGELFF.

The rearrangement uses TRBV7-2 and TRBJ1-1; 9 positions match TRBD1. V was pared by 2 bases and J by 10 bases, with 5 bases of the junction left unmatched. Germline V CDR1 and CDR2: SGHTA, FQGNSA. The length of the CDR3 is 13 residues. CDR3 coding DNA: TGTGCCAGCAGCTTACAACAGGGGGCCTCAGCTTTCTTT. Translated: CASSLQQGASAFF.

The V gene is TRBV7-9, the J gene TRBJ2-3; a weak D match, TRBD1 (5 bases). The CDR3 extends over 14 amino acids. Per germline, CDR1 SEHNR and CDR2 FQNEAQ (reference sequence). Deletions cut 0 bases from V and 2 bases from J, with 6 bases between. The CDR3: CASSLAGHTDTQYF. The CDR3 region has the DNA TGTGCCAGCAGCTTAGCCGGACACACAGATACGCAGTATTTT. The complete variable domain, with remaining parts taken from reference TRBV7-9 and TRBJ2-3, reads DTGVSQNPRHKITKRGQNVTFRCDPISEHNRLYWYRQTLGQGPEFLTYFQNEAQLEKSRLLSDRFSAERPKGSFSTLEIQRTEQGDSAMYLCASSLAGHTDTQYFGPGTRLTVL.

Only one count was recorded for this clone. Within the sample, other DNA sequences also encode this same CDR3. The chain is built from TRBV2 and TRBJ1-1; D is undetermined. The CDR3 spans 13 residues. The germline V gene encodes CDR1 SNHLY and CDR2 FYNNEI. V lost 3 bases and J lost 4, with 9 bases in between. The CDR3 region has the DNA TGTGCCAGCAGTGACGAGGGAGGCACTGAAGCTTTCTTT. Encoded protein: CASSDEGGTEAFF.

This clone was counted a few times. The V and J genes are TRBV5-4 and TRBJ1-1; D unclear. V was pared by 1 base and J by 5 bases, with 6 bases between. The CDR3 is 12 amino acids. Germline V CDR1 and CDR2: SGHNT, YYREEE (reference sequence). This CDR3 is CASSLRGTEAFF. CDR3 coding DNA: TGTGCCAGCAGCTTGAGAGGGACTGAAGCTTTCTTT.

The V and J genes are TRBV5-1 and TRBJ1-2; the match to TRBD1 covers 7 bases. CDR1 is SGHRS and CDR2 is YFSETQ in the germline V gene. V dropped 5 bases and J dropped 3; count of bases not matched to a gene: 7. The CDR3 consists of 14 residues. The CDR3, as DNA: TGCGCCAGCAGGGAAGGGGGCGAGGACTATGGCTACACCTTC. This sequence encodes CASREGGEDYGYTF.

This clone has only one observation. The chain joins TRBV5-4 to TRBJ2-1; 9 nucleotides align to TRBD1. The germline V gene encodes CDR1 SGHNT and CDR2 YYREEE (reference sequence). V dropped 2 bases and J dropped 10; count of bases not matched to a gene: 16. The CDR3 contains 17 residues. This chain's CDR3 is CASSLNRGQRTKREQFF. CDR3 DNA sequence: TGTGCCAGCAGCTTAAACAGGGGGCAGCGGACTAAACGGGAGCAGTTCTTC.

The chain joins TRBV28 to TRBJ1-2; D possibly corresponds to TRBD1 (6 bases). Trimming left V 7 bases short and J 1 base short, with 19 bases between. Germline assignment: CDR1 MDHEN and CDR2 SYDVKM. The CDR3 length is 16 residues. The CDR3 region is CASTHRTAGLNYGYTF. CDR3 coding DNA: TGTGCCAGCACCCACCGGACAGCAGGCCTTAACTATGGCTACACCTTC.

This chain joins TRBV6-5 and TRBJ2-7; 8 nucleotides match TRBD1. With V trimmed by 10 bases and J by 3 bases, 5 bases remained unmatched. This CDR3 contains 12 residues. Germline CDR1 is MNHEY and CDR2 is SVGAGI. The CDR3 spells CATDRGGYEQYF. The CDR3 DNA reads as TGTGCCACTGACAGGGGTGGCTACGAGCAGTACTTC.

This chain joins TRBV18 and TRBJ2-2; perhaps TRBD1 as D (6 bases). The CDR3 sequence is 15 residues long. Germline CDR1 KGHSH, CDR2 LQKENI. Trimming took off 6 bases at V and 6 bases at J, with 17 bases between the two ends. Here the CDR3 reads CASSYRETGPGELFF. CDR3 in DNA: TGTGCCAGCTCGTACAGGGAAACGGGCCCCGGGGAGCTGTTTTTT. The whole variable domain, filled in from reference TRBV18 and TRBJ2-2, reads NAGVMQNPRHLVRRRGQEARLRCSPMKGHSHVYWYRQLPEEGLKFMVYLQKENIIDESGMPKERFSAEFPKEGPSILRIQQVVRGDSAAYFCASSYRETGPGELFFGEGSRLTVL.

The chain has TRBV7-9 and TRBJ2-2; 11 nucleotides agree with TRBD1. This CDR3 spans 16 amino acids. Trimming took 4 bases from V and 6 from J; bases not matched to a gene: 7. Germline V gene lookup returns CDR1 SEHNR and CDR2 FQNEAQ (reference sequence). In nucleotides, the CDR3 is TGTGCCAGCAGCTGGTCCCCGGGACAGGGGGCCGGGGAGCTGTTTTTT. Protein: CASSWSPGQGAGELFF. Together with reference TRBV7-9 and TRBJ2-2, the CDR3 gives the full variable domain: DTGVSQNPRHKITKRGQNVTFRCDPISEHNRLYWYRQTLGQGPEFLTYFQNEAQLEKSRLLSDRFSAERPKGSFSTLEIQRTEQGDSAMYLCASSWSPGQGAGELFFGEGSRLTVL.

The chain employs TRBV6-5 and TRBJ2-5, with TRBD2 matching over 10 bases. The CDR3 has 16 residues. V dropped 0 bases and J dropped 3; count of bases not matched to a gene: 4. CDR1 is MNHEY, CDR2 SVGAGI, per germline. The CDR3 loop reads CASSYSVLAGKETQYF. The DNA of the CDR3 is TGTGCCAGCAGTTACTCGGTACTAGCGGGAAAAGAGACCCAGTACTTC.